Listed here are 10 T cell receptor beta chains from one sample, sequenced in a study of T cell responses to AZD1222 COVID-19 vaccine. The method was immunoSEQ multiplex PCR; TCRdb's version includes in-frame clones alone and lacks a portion of them. Of 95,000 or so clones listed, 85% to 90% are singletons. The material sequenced was peripheral blood, taken on day 0 of AZD1222 vaccination. All receptors come from an adult in good health.

The chain combines TRBV2 with TRBJ2-7; D gene ambiguous. Germline V gene lookup returns CDR1 SNHLY and CDR2 FYNNEI. This CDR3 region has 15 residues. V lost 2 bases and J 3 bases, leaving 14 bases between the germline ends. CDR3 in DNA: TGTGCCAGCAGTGAAATCAGGACGCCTCTCTACGAGCAGTACTTC. Its translation is CASSEIRTPLYEQYF.

Comments on this clone: Relative to the germline gene, one junction end is altered; a read error may explain this. V and J are TRBV5-6 and TRBJ2-7; 7 nucleotides line up with TRBD2. CDR1 and CDR2 (germline): SGHDT, YYEEEE. The CDR3 loop spans 13 amino acids. CDR3: CASSLGGFDEQYF. The CDR3 DNA is TGTGCCAGCAGTTTGGGAGGGTTCGACGAGCAGTACTTC.

J is TRBJ2-7 and V is TRBV11-3; D is uncertain. The CDR3 covers 12 residues. The ends were cut back, 5 bases at V and 2 bases at J, with 7 bases in the middle. CDR1 SGHNT and CDR2 YENEEA come from the germline V gene. The CDR3 nucleotides are TGTGCCAGCAGCCTACACCCCTACGAGCAGTACTTC. Protein product: CASSLHPYEQYF.

The chain recombines TRBV6-2 or TRBV6-3 with TRBJ1-2; the D gene is possibly TRBD1 (5 bases). Germline values: CDR1 MNHEY, CDR2 SVGEGT. The CDR3 sequence is 14 residues long. V was trimmed by 6 bases and J by 8 bases, leaving 19 bases between them. CDR3 loop: CASSPGTEPRGYTF. The CDR3 DNA follows: TGTGCCAGCAGCCCGGGGACGGAACCTAGGGGCTACACCTTC.

The genes are TRBV19 and TRBJ2-2; 11 bases fit TRBD2. Germline-derived CDR1 and CDR2 are LNHDA and SQIVND (reference sequence). V shed 7 bases, J shed 4 bases, and the junction held 8 bases outside the gene matches. The CDR3 loop spans 16 amino acids. CDR3 in amino acids: CASTPRLAGGTGELFF. The DNA of the CDR3 is TGTGCCAGTACCCCCCGGCTAGCGGGAGGCACCGGGGAGCTGTTTTTT. The variable domain in full, with the rest retrieved from reference TRBV19 and TRBJ2-2, is DGGITQSPKYLFRKEGQNVTLSCEQNLNHDAMYWYRQDPGQGLRLIYYSQIVNDFQKGDIAEGYSVSREKKESFPLTVTSAQKNPTAFYLCASTPRLAGGTGELFFGEGSRLTVL.

J is TRBJ2-1 and V is TRBV19; D remains unclear. V gave up 5 bases and J gave up 15 bases, with 17 bases separating them. This CDR3 comprises 12 residues. Germline V CDR1 and CDR2: LNHDA, SQIVND (reference sequence). The CDR3 DNA reads TGTGCCAGTAGTTTCGGGCGCGGTGAGTGGTTCTTC. It specifies CASSFGRGEWFF.

The chain recombines TRBV7-3 with TRBJ1-3; TRBD1 is a possible D gene (5 bases). This CDR3 is 16 amino acids long. Germline V lookup: CDR1 SGHTA, CDR2 FQGTGA. Trimming removed 1 base from V and 2 bases from J, with 12 bases in between. CDR3 DNA sequence: TGTGCCAGCAGCTTAAGTGGAGGGACGGCTGGAAACACCATATATTTT. The encoded protein is CASSLSGGTAGNTIYF. Looking up the rest from reference TRBV7-3 and TRBJ1-3 gives the full variable domain: GAGVSQTPSNKVTEKGKYVELRCDPISGHTALYWYRQSLGQGPEFLIYFQGTGAADDSGLPNDRFFAVRPEGSVSTLKIQRTERGDSAVYLCASSLSGGTAGNTIYFGEGSWLTVV.

In DNA form, the CDR3 reads TGTGCCAGCAGCGTAGTTAGCCTCCCCTATGGCTACACCTTC. Translating it yields CASSVVSLPYGYTF. V usage is TRBV9 and J usage is TRBJ1-2; D unresolved. The V end lost 0 bases, the J end lost 4 bases, and 10 bases lay between the germline ends. The length of the CDR3 is 14 residues. In germline, CDR1 is SGDLS, CDR2 YYNGEE.

V and J are TRBV5-1 and TRBJ1-6; tentatively, D is TRBD1 (6 bases). Trimming removed 2 bases from V and 5 bases from J, with 14 bases in between. The CDR3 extends over 16 amino acids. The germline V gene has CDR1 SGHRS and CDR2 YFSETQ. CDR3 nucleotides: TGCGCCAGCAGCTTTGGGACACTCGAAAATAATTCACCCCTCCACTTT. It is translated as CASSFGTLENNSPLHF.

The rearrangement uses TRBV25-1 and TRBJ1-1; D remains ambiguous. The ends were cut back, 1 base at V and 5 bases at J, with 20 bases in the middle. The length of the CDR3 is 17 residues. The germline CDR1 and CDR2 sequences are MGHDK and SYGVNS. CDR3 amino acids: CASSESARTRGMTEAFF. CDR3 sequence (DNA): TGTGCCAGCAGTGAATCGGCGCGTACCAGAGGTATGACTGAAGCTTTCTTT.